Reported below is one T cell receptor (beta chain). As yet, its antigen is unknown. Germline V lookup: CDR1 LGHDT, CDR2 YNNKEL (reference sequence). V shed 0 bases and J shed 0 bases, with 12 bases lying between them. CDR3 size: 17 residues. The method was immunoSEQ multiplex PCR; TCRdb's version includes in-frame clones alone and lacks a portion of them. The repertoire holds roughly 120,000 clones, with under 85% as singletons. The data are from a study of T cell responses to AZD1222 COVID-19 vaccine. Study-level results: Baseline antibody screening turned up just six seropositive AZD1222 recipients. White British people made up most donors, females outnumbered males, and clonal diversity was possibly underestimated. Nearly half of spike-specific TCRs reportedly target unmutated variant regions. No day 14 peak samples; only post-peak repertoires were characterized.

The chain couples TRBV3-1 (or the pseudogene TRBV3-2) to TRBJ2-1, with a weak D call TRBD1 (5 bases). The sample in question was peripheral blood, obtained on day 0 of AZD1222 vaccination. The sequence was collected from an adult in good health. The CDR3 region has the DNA TGTGCCAGCAGCCAAGAAGCAAGCAGGGACTCCTACAATGAGCAGTTCTTC. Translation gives CASSQEASRDSYNEQFF.